This TCR beta chain is from a study of blood T cell repertoires in COVID-19. Looking at the study overall: Italy, Spain and the United States were the sources of the convalescent and acute COVID-19 samples. PBMCs, B-cell-depleted T cells, or T cells provided the cDNA or gDNA that made up the material.

This CDR3 region has 14 residues. Germline V CDR1 and CDR2: LGHDT, YNNKEL (reference sequence). Trimming removed 0 bases at V and 8 bases at J, with 13 bases between. Data came from immunoSEQ multiplex PCR; TCRdb stores just in-frame clones and leaves some out. The table shows some 170,000 clones, with more than 65% occurring only once. Cohorts were based on clinical histories the participants reported. Donors in Cohort 3 counted as recovered after two negative PCRs, clearance, or symptom resolution. This TCR derives from a man aged 50 or older who had recovered from COVID-19. V and J are TRBV3-1 (or the pseudogene TRBV3-2) and TRBJ1-2; D is perhaps TRBD1 (6 bases). The sequencing input was PBMCs or T cells enriched from blood (not recorded which). The CDR3 loop reads CASSQEARGKGYTF. The DNA of the CDR3 is TGTGCCAGCAGCCAAGAAGCCAGGGGAAAGGGCTACACCTTC.